The 14 T cell receptor beta chains below were found in one sample sequenced in a study of T cells in Graves' hyperthyroidism and ophthalmopathy. Amplification targeted TCR beta CDR3 regions from RNA transcripts. A first-round RT-PCR of the TCR CDR3 used the HTBI primer set. TCRdb fed the multiplex PCR reads into MiXCR, producing one record per CDR3 protein. The sample holds approximately 400,000 distinct CDR3 sequences, around 15% seen once. The sequenced sample was blood. The receptors derive from a man aged 45 to 65 with Graves' ophthalmopathy.

This clonotype came up many times. The chain combines TRBV11-2 with TRBJ1-1; 7 bases agree with TRBD1. The CDR3 is 15 residues long. The V gene's germline CDR1 is SGHAT and CDR2 FQNNGV. V dropped 0 bases and J dropped 6; count of bases not matched to a gene: 7. This chain's CDR3 is CASSLDSQGYAEAFF. In DNA, the CDR3 is TGTGCCAGCAGCTTAGACTCACAGGGGTACGCTGAAGCTTTCTTT.

This chain uses TRBV20-1 with TRBJ1-2; 11 nucleotides line up with TRBD1. The CDR3 sequence is 14 residues long. After removal of 1 base from V and 2 bases from J, the junction contained 0 bases not matched to a gene. Germline CDR1 DFQATT, CDR2 SNEGSKA (reference sequence). The CDR3 coding sequence is TGCAGTGCTAGAGGGGACAGGGGGAACTATGGCTACACCTTC. It specifies CSARGDRGNYGYTF.

The CDR3 region is CASSYGTTSGQFF. The CDR3 nucleotides read TGTGCCAGCAGTTATGGGACGACTAGCGGGCAGTTCTTC. The genes are TRBV6-1 and TRBJ2-1; 9 bases line up with TRBD2. V was clipped by 5 bases and J by 12 bases; unmatched bases: 8. This CDR3 is built from 13 residues. The V gene's germline CDR1 is MNHNS and CDR2 SASEGT.

This clonotype was counted once. V is TRBV11-2 and J is TRBJ1-1; D is unresolved. The CDR3 loop spans 15 amino acids. Germline CDR1 is SGHAT and CDR2 is FQNNGV. Trimming removed 5 bases at V and 4 bases at J, with 17 bases between. For the CDR3, the DNA is TGTGCCAGCAGCCTCACTCGGGAGGCGAGCACTGAAGCTTTCTTT. It yields the protein CASSLTREASTEAFF. The variable domain in full, completed from reference TRBV11-2 and TRBJ1-1, reads EAGVAQSPRYKIIEKRQSVAFWCNPISGHATLYWYQQILGQGPKLLIQFQNNGVVDDSQLPKDRFSAERLKGVDSTLKIQPAKLEDSAVYLCASSLTREASTEAFFGQGTRLTVV.

This clonotype showed up many times. This chain connects TRBV30 to TRBJ1-1; no clear D gene. Trimming pared 0 bases from V and 5 bases from J, leaving 4 bases between. The length of the CDR3 is 11 residues. Per germline, CDR1 GTSNPN and CDR2 SVGIG (reference sequence). CDR3: CAWSVNTEAFF. The CDR3, as DNA: TGTGCCTGGAGTGTAAATACTGAAGCTTTCTTT.

In this sample, this clonotype turned up many times. CDR3: CASNDAVLAEQYF. The CDR3 DNA is TGTGCCAGCAACGATGCAGTCCTTGCCGAGCAGTACTTC. The chain employs TRBV25-1 and TRBJ2-7; D uncertain. Trimming removed 7 bases at V and 6 bases at J, with 16 bases between. The CDR3 is 13 amino acids. Looked up from germline, CDR1 is MGHDK and CDR2 is SYGVNS.

This clonotype was seen repeatedly, ten times or more. V and J are TRBV5-6 and TRBJ1-1; TRBD1 might be the D (6 bases). There are 15 residues in the CDR3. CDR1 and CDR2 from the germline V gene are SGHDT and YYEEEE. V was shortened by 3 bases and J by 0 bases, with 12 bases between the two germline ends. The CDR3 is CASSSDRHMNTEAFF. The CDR3 DNA reads TGTGCCAGCAGCTCCGACAGGCACATGAACACTGAAGCTTTCTTT.

In this sample, this clonotype turned up many times. The chain joins TRBV30 to TRBJ1-2; no reliable D call. The CDR3 runs to 12 residues. Germline assignment: CDR1 GTSNPN and CDR2 SVGIG (reference sequence). The ends were cut back, 0 bases at V and 7 bases at J, with 9 bases in the middle. DNA of the CDR3: TGTGCCTGGAGTGTGCCCGGAAGTGGCTACACCTTC. Protein: CAWSVPGSGYTF.

The V and J genes are TRBV14 and TRBJ2-1; the match to TRBD2 covers 16 bases. The trim removed 4 bases at V and 8 bases at J, leaving 5 bases unmatched. The CDR3 has 16 residues. CDR1 and CDR2 from the germline V gene are SGHDN and FVKESK. The CDR3 reads CASSLGTSGRVYEQFF. CDR3 in DNA: TGTGCCAGCAGCCTCGGGACTAGCGGGAGGGTCTATGAGCAGTTCTTC.

There are a few counts of this clonotype. V and J are TRBV14 and TRBJ1-6; D is unclear. CDR3 length equals 13 residues. V dropped 5 bases and J dropped 9 bases, with 11 bases sitting between them. Looked up from germline, CDR1 is SGHDN and CDR2 is FVKESK. CDR3 protein: CASSAQLGSPLHF. In DNA form, the CDR3 reads TGTGCCAGCAGCGCTCAATTGGGTTCACCCCTCCACTTT.

In this sample, this clonotype turned up many times. V and J are TRBV6-6 and TRBJ2-7; TRBD2 matches 8 bases. The CDR3 runs 13 residues. V was clipped by 2 bases and J by 6 bases; unmatched bases: 3. Germline CDR1 and CDR2: MNHNY and SVGAGI (reference sequence). DNA of the CDR3: TGTGCCAGCAGTTACGGACTAGCTCGCGAGCAGTACTTC. Translating it yields CASSYGLAREQYF.

The chain is built from TRBV28 and TRBJ1-2, with 7 bases fitting TRBD1. Germline lookup yields CDR1 MDHEN and CDR2 SYDVKM. Unmatched junction bases numbered 10, after V lost 5 bases and J lost 7 bases. There are 14 residues in the CDR3. CDR3 residues: CASSKGQAGSGYTF. The CDR3, as DNA: TGTGCCAGCAGTAAAGGACAGGCGGGTTCTGGCTACACCTTC.

This clonotype was recorded a few times. The chain carries TRBV6-1 and TRBJ1-6, with a possible D match to TRBD1 (5 bases). The germline CDR1 and CDR2 sequences are MNHNS and SASEGT. Between the trimmed V and J ends, which lost 5 bases and 8 bases, there was a span of 16 bases. This CDR3 is built from 15 residues. The DNA for the CDR3 is TGTGCCAGCAGTCCCTCAGGGATCTCCTATTCACCCCTCCACTTT. Translating gives CASSPSGISYSPLHF.

The chain employs TRBV11-1 and TRBJ2-2; 8 bases match TRBD2. CDR1 is SGHAT and CDR2 is FQDESV in the germline V gene (reference sequence). This CDR3 comprises 15 residues. J lost 5 bases, V lost 1 base, and 3 bases had no gene match. CDR3 DNA: TGTGCCAGCAGCTTAGGACTAGCGTTAACCGGGGAGCTGTTTTTT. It specifies CASSLGLALTGELFF.